Listed below are T cell receptor gamma chains from one sample, sequenced in a study of Vδ1+ human thymocytes. TCRdb re-processed the multiplex PCR reads via CATT. The table shows 20,000 to 25,000 gamma-chain clones, with about an eighth occurring only once. Sequencing was done on a sample of Vdelta1+ gamma-delta thymocytes from the thymus. The receptors were sampled from a child in the first two years of life who had congenital heart surgery. The CDR3 runs from the conserved cysteine through the conserved F or W. Each record gives: clone size, J gene, V gene, CDR3 DNA, CDR3 protein. Size is omitted from some rows. Given values are once, few, many or a class for expanded clones.

few	TRGJ1/TRGJ2	TRGV4	TGTGCCACCTGGGATGGACCTTGTATTTATAAGAAACTCTTT	CATWDGPCIYKKLF
medium-sized	TRGJP2	TRGV3	TGTGCCACCTGGGACAGGCGGAGTAGTGATTGGATCAAGACGTTT	CATWDRRSSDWIKTF
few	TRGJ1/TRGJ2	TRGV2	TGTGCCACCTGGGACGGGCCCCGAAATTATTATAAGAAACTCTTT	CATWDGPRNYYKKLF
.	TRGJ1/TRGJ2	TRGV4	TGTGCCACCTGGAAGGATGATTATTATAAGAAACTCTTT	CATWKDDYYKKLF
few	TRGJ1/TRGJ2	TRGV5	TGTGCCACCTGGGACAGGCAGGGGAATTATTATAAGAAACTCTTT	CATWDRQGNYYKKLF
few	TRGJP	TRGV9	TGTGCCTCGTCGCTTGAGTTGGGCAAAAAAATCAAGGTATTT	CASSLELGKKIKVF
.	TRGJ1/TRGJ2	TRGV9	TGTGCCTTGTGGGAGGTGCATGAGGGTTATTATAAGAAACTCTTT	CALWEVHEGYYKKLF
.	TRGJ1/TRGJ2	TRGV4	TGTGCCACCTGGTCCTCCCGGCAGAAACTCTTT	CATWSSRQKLF
.	TRGJP2	TRGV3	TGTGCCACCTGGGACAGGCCTGTCTGGGGTAGTAGTGATTGGATCAAGACGTTT	CATWDRPVWGSSDWIKTF
.	TRGJP1	TRGV9	TGTGCCTTGTGGGGTAATACCACTGGTTGGTTCAAGATATTT	CALWGNTTGWFKIF
.	TRGJP2	TRGV3	TGTGCCACCTGGGAGGACTTCGTAGTGAGTGATTGGATCAAGACGTTT	CATWEDFVVSDWIKTF
.	TRGJ1/TRGJ2	TRGV4	TGTGCCACCTGGAATGGGCCCCATTATAAGAAACTCTTT	CATWNGPHYKKLF
.	TRGJ1/TRGJ2	TRGV9	TGTGCCTTGTGGGAGGCACGTTATTATTATAAGAAACTCTTT	CALWEARYYYKKLF
few	TRGJ1/TRGJ2	TRGV9	TGTGCCTTGTGGGAGGCCAAAGAGGGGATTTATTATAAGAAACTCTTT	CALWEAKEGIYYKKLF
few	TRGJ1/TRGJ2	TRGV9	TGTGCCTTGTGGCACTATTATAAGAAACTCTTT	CALWHYYKKLF
.	TRGJ1/TRGJ2	TRGV9	TGTGCCTTGTGGGATGCCCTCTATTATAAGAAACTCTTT	CALWDALYYKKLF
.	TRGJ1/TRGJ2	TRGV8	TGTGCCACCTGGGATAGGCTGGGTTATAAGAAACTCTTT	CATWDRLGYKKLF
.	TRGJ1/TRGJ2	TRGV4	TGTGCCACCTGGGATGGGCCTCGTTATAAGAAACTCTTT	CATWDGPRYKKLF
.	TRGJ1/TRGJ2	TRGV8	TGTGCCACCTGGGATACAAGGAATAGGGGGGAGAAACTCTTT	CATWDTRNRGEKLF
few	TRGJP	TRGV3	TGTGCCACCTGGGACAGGCAGGGAGAGTTGGGCAAAAAAATCAAGGTATTT	CATWDRQGELGKKIKVF
medium-sized	TRGJ1/TRGJ2	TRGV3	TGTGCCACCTGGGACAGGCCGGGTTATAAGAAACTCTTT	CATWDRPGYKKLF
.	TRGJ1/TRGJ2	TRGV2	TGTGCCACCTGGGACGGGCTGATATATCAGAAACTCTTT	CATWDGLIYQKLF